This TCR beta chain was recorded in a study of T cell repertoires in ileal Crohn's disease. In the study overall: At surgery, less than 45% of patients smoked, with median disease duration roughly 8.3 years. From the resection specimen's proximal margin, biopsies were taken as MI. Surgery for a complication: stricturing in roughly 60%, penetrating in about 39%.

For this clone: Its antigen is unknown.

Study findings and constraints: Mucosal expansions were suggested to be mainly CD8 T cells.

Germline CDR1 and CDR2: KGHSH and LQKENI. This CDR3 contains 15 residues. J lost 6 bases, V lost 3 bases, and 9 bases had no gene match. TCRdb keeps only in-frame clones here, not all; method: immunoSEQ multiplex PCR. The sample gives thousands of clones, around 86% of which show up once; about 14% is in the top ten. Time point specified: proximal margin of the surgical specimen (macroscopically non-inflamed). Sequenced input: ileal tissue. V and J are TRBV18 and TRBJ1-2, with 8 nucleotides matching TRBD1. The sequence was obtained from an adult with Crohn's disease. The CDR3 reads CASSPEQGDPNGYTF. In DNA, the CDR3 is TGTGCCAGCTCACCTGAACAGGGGGATCCGAATGGCTACACCTTC.